A selection of T cell receptor beta chains follows, all from one sample in a study of cytomegalovirus exposure and HLA in healthy donors. Clones were read by immunoSEQ multiplex PCR, and TCRdb kept only the in-frame ones, dropping some. The repertoire holds about 120,000 clones, with 80% to 90% as singletons. Source material: PBMCs. These TCRs come from a man between 18 and 35 years old in good health and CMV-seropositive. Both conserved end residues are part of each CDR3. Each record gives: D gene, V gene, clone size, J gene, CDR3 protein, CDR3 DNA. A D gene is named only where the DNA matches it firmly. Clone size is not always given. Where it is, it says once, few, many or a class for expanded clones.

d_gene: .; v_gene: TRBV14; abundance: .; j_gene: TRBJ2-7; CDR3aa: CASSQGVRIYEQYF; CDR3nt: TGTGCCAGCAGCCAAGGGGTCAGGATATACGAGCAGTACTTC
d_gene: TRBD1; v_gene: TRBV25-1; abundance: .; j_gene: TRBJ1-5; CDR3aa: CASRGGQANQPQHF; CDR3nt: TGTGCCAGCAGGGGGGGACAGGCTAATCAGCCCCAGCATTTT
d_gene: TRBD1; v_gene: TRBV29-1; abundance: once; j_gene: TRBJ2-3; CDR3aa: CSVEGTGDTDTQYF; CDR3nt: TGCAGCGTTGAGGGGACAGGGGACACAGATACGCAGTATTTT
d_gene: TRBD1; v_gene: TRBV19; abundance: .; j_gene: TRBJ2-2; CDR3aa: CASSPMTVPGQGTAVLTGELFF; CDR3nt: TGTGCCAGTAGCCCCATGACAGTCCCGGGACAGGGGACAGCGGTCCTCACCGGGGAGCTGTTTTTT
d_gene: .; v_gene: TRBV4-3; abundance: .; j_gene: TRBJ1-1; CDR3aa: CASSPEVSFSTYTEAFF; CDR3nt: TGCGCCAGCAGCCCCGAGGTCTCTTTTTCCACCTACACTGAAGCTTTCTTT
d_gene: .; v_gene: TRBV30; abundance: .; j_gene: TRBJ2-3; CDR3aa: CAWSVRGTDTQYF; CDR3nt: TGTGCCTGGAGTGTACGCGGGACAGATACGCAGTATTTT
d_gene: TRBD1; v_gene: TRBV19; abundance: .; j_gene: TRBJ1-6; CDR3aa: CASSIEAGGGSYNSPLHF; CDR3nt: TGTGCCAGTAGTATAGAGGCAGGGGGCGGCTCCTATAATTCACCCCTCCACTTT
d_gene: .; v_gene: TRBV10-3; abundance: .; j_gene: TRBJ1-5; CDR3aa: CAIRGGGDNQPQHF; CDR3nt: TGTGCCATCAGGGGAGGGGGGGACAATCAGCCCCAGCATTTT
d_gene: TRBD1; v_gene: TRBV7-9; abundance: .; j_gene: TRBJ1-6; CDR3aa: CASSPGQGNSPLHF; CDR3nt: TGTGCCAGCAGCCCAGGACAGGGGAATTCACCCCTCCACTTT
d_gene: .; v_gene: TRBV6-1; abundance: once; j_gene: TRBJ2-1; CDR3aa: CASSEQGSDEQFF; CDR3nt: TGTGCCAGCAGTGAACAGGGGTCGGATGAGCAGTTCTTC
d_gene: TRBD1; v_gene: TRBV7-8; abundance: .; j_gene: TRBJ1-6; CDR3aa: CASSLKLVQGNSPLHF; CDR3nt: TGTGCCAGCAGCTTAAAGCTCGTACAGGGGAATTCACCCCTCCACTTT
d_gene: .; v_gene: TRBV14; abundance: once; j_gene: TRBJ1-2; CDR3aa: CASSQLTHYGYTF; CDR3nt: TGTGCCAGCAGCCAATTAACACATTATGGCTACACCTTC
d_gene: .; v_gene: TRBV6-6; abundance: .; j_gene: TRBJ1-1; CDR3aa: CASTSTLYRVGIEAFF; CDR3nt: TGTGCCAGCACGTCTACTTTATATAGGGTCGGGATAGAAGCTTTCTTT
d_gene: .; v_gene: TRBV11-2; abundance: .; j_gene: TRBJ1-2; CDR3aa: CASSPMAGEGYTF; CDR3nt: TGTGCCAGCAGCCCGATGGCAGGGGAAGGCTACACCTTC
d_gene: .; v_gene: TRBV19; abundance: .; j_gene: TRBJ2-2; CDR3aa: CASSIRQVDTGELFF; CDR3nt: TGTGCCAGTAGTATAAGACAGGTCGACACCGGGGAGCTGTTTTTT
d_gene: .; v_gene: TRBV4-2; abundance: .; j_gene: TRBJ2-2; CDR3aa: CASSERTDNTGELFF; CDR3nt: TGTGCCAGCAGTGAACGGACAGACAACACCGGGGAGCTGTTTTTT
d_gene: TRBD1; v_gene: TRBV4-3; abundance: few; j_gene: TRBJ1-6; CDR3aa: CASSSRWDSNSPLHF; CDR3nt: TGCGCCAGCAGCTCACGATGGGACAGTAATTCACCCCTCCACTTT
d_gene: .; v_gene: TRBV5-1; abundance: .; j_gene: TRBJ1-1; CDR3aa: CASSLQENTEAFF; CDR3nt: TGCGCCAGCAGCTTGCAGGAGAACACTGAAGCTTTCTTT
d_gene: TRBD2; v_gene: TRBV10-3; abundance: .; j_gene: TRBJ2-2; CDR3aa: CAISGLQGASETSGAGELFF; CDR3nt: TGTGCCATCAGTGGATTACAGGGGGCTAGCGAGACTAGCGGGGCCGGGGAGCTGTTTTTT
d_gene: TRBD2; v_gene: TRBV5-8; abundance: .; j_gene: TRBJ2-3; CDR3aa: CASRGRLAADTQYF; CDR3nt: TGTGCCAGCAGAGGAAGACTAGCCGCAGATACGCAGTATTTT
d_gene: .; v_gene: TRBV19; abundance: .; j_gene: TRBJ1-6; CDR3aa: CASSKEPSSYNSPLHF; CDR3nt: TGTGCCAGTAGTAAGGAGCCGAGCTCCTATAATTCACCCCTCCACTTT
d_gene: TRBD1; v_gene: TRBV7-9; abundance: .; j_gene: TRBJ1-2; CDR3aa: CASSSSRPDRGEGYTF; CDR3nt: TGTGCCAGCAGCTCCTCTAGGCCCGACAGGGGTGAGGGCTACACCTTC
d_gene: TRBD1; v_gene: TRBV13; abundance: .; j_gene: TRBJ1-6; CDR3aa: CASSLGLQGTLMTLHF; CDR3nt: TGTGCCAGCAGCTTAGGGCTACAGGGGACGCTTATGACCCTCCACTTT
d_gene: .; v_gene: TRBV9; abundance: .; j_gene: TRBJ2-5; CDR3aa: CASSASGTQTETQYF; CDR3nt: TGTGCCAGCAGCGCCTCCGGGACTCAAACGGAGACCCAGTACTTC
d_gene: TRBD2; v_gene: TRBV14; abundance: .; j_gene: TRBJ2-7; CDR3aa: CASSQPSQGGGSYEQYF; CDR3nt: TGTGCCAGCAGCCAACCCTCCCAGGGCGGGGGTTCCTACGAGCAGTACTTC
d_gene: .; v_gene: TRBV13; abundance: .; j_gene: TRBJ2-7; CDR3aa: CASSLAGNSYEQYF; CDR3nt: TGTGCCAGCAGCTTAGCAGGGAATAGCTACGAGCAGTACTTC
d_gene: .; v_gene: TRBV6-1; abundance: .; j_gene: TRBJ2-1; CDR3aa: CASSEVSSYNEQFF; CDR3nt: TGTGCCAGCAGTGAAGTTAGCTCCTACAATGAGCAGTTCTTC